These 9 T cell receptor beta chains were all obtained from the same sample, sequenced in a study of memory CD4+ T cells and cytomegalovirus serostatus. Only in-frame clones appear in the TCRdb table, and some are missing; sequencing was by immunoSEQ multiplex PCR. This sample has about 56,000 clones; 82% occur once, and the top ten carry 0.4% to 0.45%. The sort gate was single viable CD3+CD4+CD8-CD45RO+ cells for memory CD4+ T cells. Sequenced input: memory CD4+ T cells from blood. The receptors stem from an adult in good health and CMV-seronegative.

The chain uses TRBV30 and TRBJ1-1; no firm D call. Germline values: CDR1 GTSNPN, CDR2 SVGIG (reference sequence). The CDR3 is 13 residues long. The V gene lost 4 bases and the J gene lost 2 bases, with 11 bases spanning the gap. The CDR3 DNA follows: TGTGCCTGGAAAAGGTCGAGAAACACTGAAGCTTTCTTT. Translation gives CAWKRSRNTEAFF.

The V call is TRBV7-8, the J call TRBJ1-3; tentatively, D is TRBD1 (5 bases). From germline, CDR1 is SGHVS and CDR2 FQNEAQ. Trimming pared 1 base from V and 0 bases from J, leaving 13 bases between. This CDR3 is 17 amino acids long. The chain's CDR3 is CASSLGAGAFSGNTIYF. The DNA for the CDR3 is TGTGCCAGCAGCTTAGGCGCTGGGGCCTTCTCTGGAAACACCATATATTTT.

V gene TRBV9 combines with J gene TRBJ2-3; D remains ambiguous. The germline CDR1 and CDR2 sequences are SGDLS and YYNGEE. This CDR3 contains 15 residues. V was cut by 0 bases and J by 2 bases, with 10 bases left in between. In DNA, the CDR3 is TGTGCCAGCAGCGTAGTACCGCAAAACACAGATACGCAGTATTTT. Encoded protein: CASSVVPQNTDTQYF.

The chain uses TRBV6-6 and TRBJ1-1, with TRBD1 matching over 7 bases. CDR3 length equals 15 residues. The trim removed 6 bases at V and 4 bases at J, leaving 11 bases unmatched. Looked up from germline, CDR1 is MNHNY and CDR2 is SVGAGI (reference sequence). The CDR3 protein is CASRTNDRALTEAFF. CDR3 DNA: TGTGCCAGCAGAACGAACGACAGGGCCCTCACTGAAGCTTTCTTT.

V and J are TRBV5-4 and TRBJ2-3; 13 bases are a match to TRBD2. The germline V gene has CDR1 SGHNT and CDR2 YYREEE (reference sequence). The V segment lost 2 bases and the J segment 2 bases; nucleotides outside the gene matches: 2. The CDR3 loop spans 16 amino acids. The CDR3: CASSLLAGGLTDTQYF. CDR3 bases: TGTGCCAGCAGCTTACTAGCGGGGGGGCTCACAGATACGCAGTATTTT.

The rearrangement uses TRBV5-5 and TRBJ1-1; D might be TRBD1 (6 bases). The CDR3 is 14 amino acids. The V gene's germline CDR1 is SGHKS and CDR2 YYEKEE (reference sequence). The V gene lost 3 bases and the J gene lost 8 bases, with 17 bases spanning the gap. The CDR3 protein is CASSSSWEGTEAFF. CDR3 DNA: TGTGCCAGCAGCTCATCTTGGGAGGGGACAGAAGCTTTCTTT.

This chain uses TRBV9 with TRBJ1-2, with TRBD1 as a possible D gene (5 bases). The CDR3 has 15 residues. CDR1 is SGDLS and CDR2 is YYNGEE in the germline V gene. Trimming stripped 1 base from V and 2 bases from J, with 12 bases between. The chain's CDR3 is CASSVKGTSNYGYTF. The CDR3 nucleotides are TGTGCCAGCAGCGTAAAGGGGACGTCGAACTATGGCTACACCTTC. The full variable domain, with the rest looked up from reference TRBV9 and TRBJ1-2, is DSGVTQTPKHLITATGQRVTLRCSPRSGDLSVYWYQQSLDQGLQFLIQYYNGEERAKGNILERFSAQQFPDLHSELNLSSLELGDSALYFCASSVKGTSNYGYTFGSGTRLTVV.

CDR3 protein: CASSSGTVGQETQYF. In nucleotides, the CDR3 is TGTGCCAGCAGCTCCGGGACAGTAGGGCAAGAGACCCAGTACTTC. The chain has TRBV7-2 and TRBJ2-5, with 7 bases matching TRBD1. CDR3 size: 15 residues. Germline CDR1 SGHTA, CDR2 FQGNSA. After removal of 4 bases from V and 2 bases from J, the junction contained 7 bases not matched to a gene.

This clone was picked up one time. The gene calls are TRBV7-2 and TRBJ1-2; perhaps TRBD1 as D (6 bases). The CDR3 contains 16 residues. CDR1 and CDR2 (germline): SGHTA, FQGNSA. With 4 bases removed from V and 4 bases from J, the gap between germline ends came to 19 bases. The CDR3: CASSSPRLSRGYGYTF. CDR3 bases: TGTGCCAGCAGCTCCCCCAGACTTTCCAGGGGCTATGGCTACACCTTC. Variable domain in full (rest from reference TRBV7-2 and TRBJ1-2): GAGVSQSPSNKVTEKGKDVELRCDPISGHTALYWYRQSLGQGLEFLIYFQGNSAPDKSGLPSDRFSAERTGGSVSTLTIQRTQQEDSAVYLCASSSPRLSRGYGYTFGSGTRLTVV.